This entry concerns a single TCR beta chain. The entry originates in a study of cytomegalovirus exposure and HLA in healthy donors. PCR used 60 Vbeta primers and 13 Jbeta primers. Profiled with immunoSEQ multiplex PCR; TCRdb holds only in-frame clones, not every one. Seen here are approximately 150,000 clones, more than 65% observed once, and the top ten hold 1.5% to 2%. Germline V CDR1 and CDR2: SGDLS, YYNGEE. The CDR3 runs 14 residues. The V end was cut by 4 bases, the J end by 2 bases, with 10 bases between. This chain joins TRBV9 and TRBJ1-5, with D perhaps TRBD1 (6 bases). The sequence was obtained from a woman aged 25 to 39 in good health and CMV-seronegative. The specimen sequenced was PBMCs. The CDR3 reads CASSQGPGNQPQHF. The CDR3 DNA is TGTGCCAGCAGCCAGGGGCCAGGCAATCAGCCCCAGCATTTT.